This T cell receptor beta chain was identified in a study of cytomegalovirus exposure and HLA in healthy donors (TCRdb year 2017). Notes on the research overall: An earlier analysis of around 600 of the donors reported about 290 Gb of sequence data and 100 million to 140 million unique TCR beta sequences from some 180 million T cells. Approximately 300 gigabases of sequencing data and around 80 million unique TCR sequences made up an early release that covered 640 HLA-typed donors. The genetic ancestry cluster associated with self-reported Caucasian donors included roughly four fifths of the roughly 360 genotyped donors. The study aimed to test whether signatures of past pathogen exposure could be identified by cataloging public T cell receptors. The T cell repertoires of several hundred subjects were profiled by immunosequencing and related to cytomegalovirus serostatus. A separate validation cohort of 100 to 150 different subjects was used in addition to the roughly 720-subject first cohort. High-throughput TCR immunosequencing, statistical association of individual TCRs with disease status, and machine learning were combined to predict cytomegalovirus infection status. A later analysis re-analyzed previously published TCR beta repertoires from 660 or so donors and added high-resolution HLA genotyping to study TCR occurrence patterns. In the later analysis, no new phenotypic data were used to find candidate immune exposures; instead, reliance was placed on TCR beta sequences and their occurrence across donors. In an earlier analysis of 500 to 650 of the donors, high-throughput TCR beta sequencing was used to judge whether each TCR beta V gene segment behaved as functional or pseudogenic. Donor age, sex, ethnicity and CMV serostatus were compiled alongside the repertoire data. A later genetic analysis took genome-wide SNP genotypes for about three fifths of the 666 donors and used that subset as a discovery cohort. All discovery cohort repertoires had been generated on a single sequencing platform. Both class I and class II loci were covered by HLA typing, at four-digit resolution. Typing coverage varied by locus: roughly 629-630 donors for A, B, C, DRB1 and DQB1; approximately 560 for DQA1; over 600 for DPA1; roughly 470 for DPB1. Roughly 5 DR-DQ haplotypes were handled as single units for association and clustering, since linkage in the cohort was strong. On average, roughly 240,000 unique TCR beta nucleotide sequences were sequenced per donor among fewer than 500 genotyped donors of the cohort, with 15% to 20% of those sequences being non-productive. Broader findings and caveats from the paper: It was suggested by the authors that the approach could potentially be generalized to other disease states and immunological phenotypes. In a later analysis, TCR association rates were found to vary across HLA loci, with the most associated TCRs seen for DRB1 alleles and the fewest for HLA-C alleles. A cluster of highly shared sequence variants was judged likely to represent a technical artifact of the sequencing pipeline. In a later analysis, HLA-associated TCR beta chains were found to be more clonally expanded and to have lower generation probabilities than equally common non-associated chains. Cytomegalovirus status was reported to be diagnosed by the classifier with high specificity and sensitivity in both the original and validation cohorts. Roughly uniform sequencing depth across donors was assumed in presence/absence analyses, although this assumption may not hold. V-gene and J-gene trimming of TCR beta chains was associated with a missense DCLRE1C variant in a later genetic analysis, and the association was replicated in an independent cohort. In this cohort, only TCR beta chains were sequenced, and detectable features were limited by the absence of alpha or paired-chain data. When HLA alleles, especially DR and DQ, strongly co-occurred, TCR associations were difficult to assign to individual alleles. While some public TCRs were present in many individuals, most TCR sequences turned up only very rarely across donors. Broadly in line with IMGT annotations, most TCR beta V segments showed up in productive rearrangements about 90% or about 30% of the time in an earlier analysis of 450 to 750 of the donors. Linkage disequilibrium might explain the correlated functional status among segregating V segments, but an unknown experimental factor could not be ruled out. Several of the top co-occurrence clusters appeared to be linked to parvovirus B19, influenza, CMV and Epstein-Barr virus, according to a later analysis. Over 15 rarely observed V segments, including chromosome 9 orphons, were excluded from the earlier analysis of just under 600 of the donors because counts were too low. A further reported finding was that TCR beta sequences accurately predicted the HLA-A and HLA-B alleles for most subjects in the first cohort. In a later analysis, most CMV-associated TCR beta chains were found to appear HLA-restricted, with HLA associations seemingly driven largely by CMV exposure. For the cohort, immune exposure information was limited to CMV serostatus. A later genetic analysis reported fewer N-insertions in productive TCRs among donors in an Asian-associated ancestry cluster than the approximately 670-donor mean. Some IMGT-functional V segments, including TRBV6-2 and TRBV6-3, could not be distinguished by the 87-base-pair reads and were therefore excluded. The study listed 150 to 200 TCR beta chains as associated with cytomegalovirus. Because HLA typing was missing for some donors at each locus, association tests included only the typed subset. At a false discovery rate of 0.05, a later analysis linked under 20,000 TCR beta sequences to specific HLA alleles. In vitro tests confirmed that three of the cytomegalovirus-associated TCR beta chains recognize cytomegalovirus antigens.

In total, more than 500 healthy bone marrow donors made up the cohort. At the time of sampling, all cohort members were nominally healthy, though unrecorded immune exposures were likely present. The donor was CMV seronegative and was included in the group of a few hundred seronegative cohort members. Each donor provided a peripheral blood sample, and peripheral blood mononuclear cells were used for TCR beta sequencing. Genomic DNA was extracted from the blood cell samples with the Qiagen DNeasy Blood Extraction Kit. As to this clone: It lacks a known antigen. No base quality information exists; no much larger clone differs at one position.

Library method: the immunoSEQ multiplex PCR assay. For the multiplex PCR, a mixture combining 60 forward primers for TCR Vbeta segments and 13 reverse primers for TCR Jbeta segments was used. Amplification of the CDR3 region of rearranged TCR beta genes was performed with a multiplex PCR assay on genomic DNA. The amplified TCR beta libraries were sequenced on the Illumina HiSeq System as 87-base-pair reads. The authors' analysis ran thus. Across the 700 or so repertoires, a later analysis counted 80 million or so unique TCR beta chains, around 10 million of which were shared by at least two donors. A nearest-neighbor algorithm error-corrected the raw reads and collapsed the reads into unique sequences, merging closely related sequences to remove PCR and sequencing errors. V, D and J gene segments were assigned by aligning CDR3 sequences to IMGT reference sequences. For a sequence to be retained, at least a six-nucleotide match to both a V gene segment and a J gene segment was required. A rearrangement was called productive if the CDR3 had no stop codons and remained in frame with V and J, and every other rearrangement was called non-productive. Following IMGT convention, CDR3 was defined as the stretch from the second conserved V-encoded cysteine up to the conserved J-encoded phenylalanine. The earlier analysis of 587 of the donors excluded sequences that lacked an unambiguous match to a single V gene segment. In an earlier analysis of around 590 of the donors, a V segment was called functional when productive rearrangements were above 56.7%, and segregating when the standard deviation between donors exceeded 5%. A statistical classification framework was built to diagnose cytomegalovirus status from the catalog of TCR beta chain sequences. In a later analysis, TCR nucleotide sequences were compared against IMGT/GENE-DB human TR gene sequences so that V and J genes could be assigned. Using the TCRdist pipeline, a later analysis assigned CDR3 sequences along with most-parsimonious VDJ recombination scenarios. In a later analysis, every TCR beta chain was defined by the combination of its CDR3 amino acid sequence and its V-gene family, and reads without a unique V-gene family were dropped. A later analysis removed 600 or so highly shared, low-generation-probability nucleotide sequences to deal with suspected cross-contamination and a sequencing artifact. In a later analysis, a clonal expansion index for each public chain was calculated from normalized within-repertoire ranks of inferred template counts. Generation probabilities in a later analysis came from a VDJ recombination model fitted to out-of-frame rearrangements, and those results were checked against IGoR. A later analysis scored TCR-TCR, TCR-HLA and TCR-CMV co-occurrence with hypergeometric tests, applying a repertoire-size bias correction to TCR pairs. A later analysis estimated false discovery rates by permuting HLA or CMV assignments 20 times. In a later analysis, co-occurring TCRs were grouped with DBSCAN, and TCRdist sequence similarity was added when clustering was performed within HLA-allele-positive subsets. Repertoires with fewer than 30,000 or more than 120,000 public chains, plus five repertoires with anomalous nucleotide sharing, were excluded from co-occurrence clustering. The immuneACCESS repertoire file appears here via TCRdb, limited to in-frame rearrangements. These files lack a portion of the clones; in checked studies, under half of the deficit traces to unresolved V genes, and the cause of the others is not known. The D gene and trimming were derived from the DNA, and the V and J assignments and clone size from that table. In all, the sample holds almost 200,000 clones, and 70% to 90% of those were seen once. About 2.2% of the sample is in the top ten clones.

The CDR3 measures 16 amino acids from cysteine to phenylalanine. The only DNA kept is the CDR3, 48 bases in frame from the first base. CDR1 is given as MNHEY and CDR2 as SMNVEV, both from the germline V gene (reference sequence). The V and J ends are trimmed by 0 bases and 3 bases, leaving 15 bases between them. Sequencing was performed on PBMCs. The chain is encoded by TRBV27 joined to TRBJ2-7; the D gene is perhaps TRBD2, from 6 matching bases. The TCR originated in a woman between 50 and 59 years old in good health and CMV-seronegative. The DNA sequence follows: TGTGCCAGCAGTTTATCGAGGGCACGTAGCGGCTACGAGCAGTACTTC. Translated, it gives CASSLSRARSGYEQYF.